The 9 T cell receptor beta chains reported below all come from one sample, sequenced in a study of cytomegalovirus exposure and HLA in healthy donors. Sequencing was performed with immunoSEQ multiplex PCR; in TCRdb, only in-frame clones are kept and a portion is missing. The sample includes about 190,000 clones, about 82% of them seen just once. Sequenced sample: PBMCs. The source of these receptors is a woman aged 18-29 years in good health and CMV-seronegative.

The chain has TRBV6-1 and TRBJ1-5; D uncertain. V lost 6 bases and J lost 5, with 17 bases in between. Per the germline V gene, CDR1 is MNHNS and CDR2 is SASEGT. This CDR3 is built from 15 residues. The CDR3 sequence is CASRGGNGEYQPQHF. The CDR3, as DNA: TGTGCCAGCAGGGGAGGGAACGGGGAGTATCAGCCCCAGCATTTT.

V usage is TRBV6-4 and J usage is TRBJ2-2; 8 nucleotides line up with TRBD2. This CDR3 contains 16 residues. Germline CDR1 reads MRHNA; CDR2 reads SNTAGT. Trimming at V came to 6 bases and at J to 0 bases, leaving 6 bases not matched to a gene. CDR3 residues: CASSWREASNTGELFF. CDR3 DNA: TGTGCCAGCAGCTGGCGGGAGGCATCGAACACCGGGGAGCTGTTTTTT.

The gene calls are TRBV6-1 and TRBJ1-4; the D is unclear. The CDR3 is 13 residues long. The V and J ends lost 8 bases and 0 bases respectively, with 7 bases between them. The germline gives CDR1 MNHNS, CDR2 SASEGT. The CDR3: CASQFATNEKLFF. The CDR3 bases are TGTGCCAGCCAATTTGCAACTAATGAAAAACTGTTTTTT.

This chain links TRBV9 with TRBJ2-2, with 10 bases aligning to TRBD2. V was pared by 0 bases and J by 3 bases, with 8 bases of the junction left unmatched. Germline assignment: CDR1 SGDLS and CDR2 YYNGEE. The CDR3 contains 18 residues. The CDR3 sequence is CASSVGASGGTHTGELFF. In nucleotides, the CDR3 is TGTGCCAGCAGCGTAGGGGCTAGCGGGGGAACCCACACCGGGGAGCTGTTTTTT.

V gene TRBV6-6 combines with J gene TRBJ1-4, with a possible D match to TRBD1 (6 bases). This CDR3 is built from 16 residues. The V gene lost 6 bases and the J gene lost 11 bases, with 25 bases spanning the gap. Germline values: CDR1 MNHNY, CDR2 SVGAGI (reference sequence). The CDR3: CASSPALDRPQSKLFF. The CDR3 DNA reads TGTGCCAGCAGCCCCGCCCTCGACAGGCCACAAAGTAAACTGTTTTTT.

This rearrangement joins TRBV27 to TRBJ1-2, with TRBD1 as a possible D gene (6 bases). The CDR3 extends over 15 amino acids. Germline V gene data show CDR1 as MNHEY and CDR2 as SMNVEV (reference sequence). Between the trimmed V and J ends, which lost 5 bases and 2 bases, there was a span of 15 bases. The CDR3 reads CASSPADRTNYGYTF. In DNA form, the CDR3 reads TGTGCCAGCAGTCCGGCCGACAGGACGAACTATGGCTACACCTTC.

The chain recombines TRBV5-1 with TRBJ1-1; the D is unclear. Germline CDR1 SGHRS, CDR2 YFSETQ. This CDR3 comprises 14 residues. Trimming shortened V by 4 bases and J by 1 base, and 11 bases separated the two germline ends. This CDR3 is CASSRIRGNTEAFF. In DNA form, the CDR3 reads TGCGCCAGCAGCCGTATCCGGGGGAACACTGAAGCTTTCTTT.

This clone was observed a single time. This sequence joins TRBV5-4 and TRBJ2-1; the match to TRBD1 covers 8 bases. Germline-derived CDR1 and CDR2 are SGHNT and YYREEE (reference sequence). With 0 bases clipped from V and 3 bases from J, the junction kept 2 bases outside the gene matches. The CDR3 contains 15 residues. CDR3 sequence: CASSLEGQDYNEQFF. The CDR3 bases are TGTGCCAGCAGCTTGGAGGGACAGGACTACAATGAGCAGTTCTTC. The full variable domain, its missing parts supplied by reference TRBV5-4 and TRBJ2-1, is ETGVTQSPTHLIKTRGQQVTLRCSSQSGHNTVSWYQQALGQGPQFIFQYYREEENGRGNFPPRFSGLQFPNYSSELNVNALELDDSALYLCASSLEGQDYNEQFFGPGTRLTVL.

This clone was recorded only once. V usage is TRBV21-1 and J usage is TRBJ2-7; the table's TRBD1 call for D was not verified on the DNA. TRBV21-1 is a pseudogene segment. The CDR3 has 16 amino acids. The CDR3 region is CASSESRPGRTYEQYF. Here the CDR3 DNA reads TGTGCCAGCAGCGAGTCCCGCCCAGGTAGAACCTACGAGCAGTACTTC.